This T cell receptor (beta chain) was observed in a study of blood T cells in healthy people across ages. Study observations and caveats: Higher diversity and more naive CD4+ cells were features of long-lived donors, compared to aged donors. Observed TCR beta diversity showed a strong correlation with the percentage of naive T cells as measured by flow cytometry.

V dropped 5 bases and J dropped 4 bases, with 13 bases sitting between them. CDR3 length equals 14 residues. Germline V gene lookup returns CDR1 MDHEN and CDR2 SYDVKM. Worth noting for this clonotype: The antigen is undetermined.

Through a sample-barcoded 5' primer and a J-beta primer mix, a second PCR was run for roughly 6 to 12 cycles. TCRdb ran MiXCR on the 5' RACE reads and lists one entry per CDR3 protein. The top ten hold 15% to 20% of the sample, which has over 600,000 distinct CDR3 sequences, less than 60% seen once. V and J are TRBV28 and TRBJ2-3, with D perhaps TRBD1 (5 bases). Sequences were obtained from blood. The sequence derives from a man aged 80 or over in good health. The CDR3 DNA reads as TGTGCCAGCAGTACGACAGTCACTCCAGATACGCAGTATTTT. This codes for CASSTTVTPDTQYF.